The T cell receptor (beta chain) under discussion was sequenced for a study of cytomegalovirus exposure and HLA in healthy donors. The V and J ends lost 5 bases and 4 bases respectively, with 12 bases between them. The CDR3 contains 14 residues. Germline CDR1 SGHVS, CDR2 FQNEAQ. Primers included in the PCR were 60 Vbeta and 13 Jbeta primers. Methods used by the authors: Roughly 10 million shared chains were among around 80 million unique TCR beta chains counted in a later analysis. Some clones are missing from TCRdb's copy, which holds only in-frame ones; the method was immunoSEQ multiplex PCR. Clonal size and the V and J genes are those of that table, whereas D and trimming came from the DNA. The profile shows about 140,000 clones, 70% to 80% of them singletons.

V gene TRBV7-8 combines with J gene TRBJ1-3; D is ambiguous. The sequenced sample was PBMCs. This clonotype was sampled from a woman between 45 and 60 years old in good health and CMV-seropositive. The CDR3 loop reads CASSLVGVGNTIYF. The CDR3 bases are TGTGCCAGCAGCCTAGTCGGGGTGGGAAACACCATATATTTT.